These T cell receptor beta chains were read from a single sample in a study of T cell responses to AZD1222 COVID-19 vaccine. Profiled with immunoSEQ multiplex PCR; TCRdb holds only in-frame clones, not every one. The sample records 150,000 to 200,000 clones, about 92% being singletons. Sample: peripheral blood, taken on day 0 of AZD1222 vaccination. The receptors were gathered from an adult in good health. Both conserved end residues are part of each CDR3. The D gene is left open where the match is weak. Where a row states a size, it is once, few, many or the class of an expanded clone; other rows omit it.

d_gene,v_gene,abundance,j_gene,CDR3aa,CDR3nt
.,TRBV12-3/TRBV12-4,.,TRBJ1-5,CASSSAPYQPQHF,TGTGCCAGCAGTTCAGCCCCTTATCAGCCCCAGCATTTT
.,TRBV20-1,.,TRBJ1-1,CSASRVTEAFF,TGCAGTGCGTCCCGGGTCACTGAAGCTTTCTTT
TRBD2,TRBV13,.,TRBJ2-1,CASSSRLGEAGTLAFF,TGTGCCAGCAGCTCTCGGCTGGGGGAAGCGGGGACCTTGGCGTTCTTC
TRBD1,TRBV7-2,.,TRBJ2-5,CASSTGQGLQETQYF,TGTGCCAGCAGCACCGGACAGGGCCTCCAAGAGACCCAGTACTTC
.,TRBV5-1,.,TRBJ1-5,CASSLEGHPQPQHF,TGCGCCAGCAGCTTGGAGGGACACCCACAGCCCCAGCATTTT
.,TRBV7-4,.,TRBJ1-2,CAGQKVGSVGYTF,TGTGCCGGCCAAAAGGTGGGATCTGTTGGCTACACCTTC
TRBD2,TRBV2,.,TRBJ2-7,CASSESWTSGVSYEQYF,TGTGCCAGCAGTGAAAGTTGGACTAGCGGGGTTTCCTACGAGCAGTACTTC
.,TRBV2,.,TRBJ1-6,CASSEGLHSPLHF,TGTGCCAGCAGTGAGGGTCTTCATTCACCCCTCCACTTT
.,TRBV10-3,.,TRBJ1-2,CAIRPTNYGYTF,TGTGCCATCAGGCCAACTAACTATGGCTACACCTTC
.,TRBV10-3,.,TRBJ1-6,CATQADYSYNSPLHF,TGTGCCACCCAGGCGGATTACTCCTATAATTCACCCCTCCACTTT
.,TRBV25-1,.,TRBJ1-3,CASSEPNSGNTIYF,TGTGCCAGCAGTGAGCCCAACTCTGGAAACACCATATATTTT
.,TRBV5-1,.,TRBJ2-4,CASSPPGSKNIQYF,TGCGCCAGCAGCCCACCCGGGTCCAAAAACATTCAGTACTTC
.,TRBV30,.,TRBJ2-1,CACEEGNEQFF,TGTGCCTGTGAGGAGGGGAATGAGCAGTTCTTC
.,TRBV30,.,TRBJ1-1,CAWETVKNTEAFF,TGTGCCTGGGAGACAGTGAAGAACACTGAAGCTTTCTTT
TRBD1,TRBV19,.,TRBJ1-1,CASSISSSRQGKNTEAFF,TGTGCCAGTAGTATTAGCTCCTCCAGACAGGGTAAGAACACTGAAGCTTTCTTT
.,TRBV18,.,TRBJ2-1,CASSPPGGLHNEQFF,TGTGCCAGCTCACCACCAGGAGGGCTTCACAATGAGCAGTTCTTC
.,TRBV19,.,TRBJ1-2,CASSIAQANYGYTF,TGTGCCAGTAGTATAGCCCAGGCGAACTATGGCTACACCTTC
TRBD2,TRBV7-9,.,TRBJ2-5,CASSLPTSRQETQYF,TGTGCCAGCAGCCTACCGACTAGCCGCCAAGAGACCCAGTACTTC
TRBD1,TRBV28,.,TRBJ1-1,CASSFPEGGESAFF,TGTGCCAGCAGTTTCCCTGAAGGGGGCGAATCAGCTTTCTTT
.,TRBV28,.,TRBJ1-6,CASSSPALAGRGSPLHF,TGTGCCAGCAGTTCCCCCGCCTTGGCGGGGAGAGGCTCACCCCTCCACTTT
.,TRBV4-1,.,TRBJ2-1,CASSQESRPRDEQFF,TGCGCCAGCAGCCAAGAATCCCGACCTAGGGATGAGCAGTTCTTC
.,TRBV11-2,.,TRBJ1-3,CASSLSGNTIYF,TGTGCCAGCAGCTTATCTGGAAACACCATATATTTT
.,TRBV4-1,.,TRBJ2-1,CASSQERQIQGEQFF,TGCGCCAGCAGCCAAGAGAGGCAGATCCAGGGCGAGCAGTTCTTC
.,TRBV4-2,.,TRBJ1-4,CASSRGATNEKLFF,TGTGCCAGCAGCCGCGGCGCAACTAATGAAAAACTGTTTTTT
.,TRBV5-1,.,TRBJ1-1,CASSFGVTTEAFF,TGCGCCAGCAGCTTTGGGGTGACAACTGAAGCTTTCTTT
.,TRBV3-1/TRBV3-2,.,TRBJ1-2,CASSPIGNYGYTF,TGTGCCAGCAGCCCCATCGGGAACTATGGCTACACCTTC
.,TRBV6-2/TRBV6-3,few,TRBJ2-7,CASSKPGRLLYEQYF,TGTGCCAGCAGTAAACCCGGGAGACTCCTTTACGAGCAGTACTTC
TRBD1,TRBV19,.,TRBJ1-1,CASRLDGTGDEAFF,TGTGCCAGTAGATTGGACGGGACAGGCGATGAAGCTTTCTTT
.,TRBV9,.,TRBJ1-1,CASSVSAGDTEAFF,TGTGCCAGCAGCGTCTCCGCCGGGGACACTGAAGCTTTCTTT
.,TRBV5-8,once,TRBJ1-4,CASSLVKKLFF,TGTGCCAGCAGCTTGGTCAAAAAACTGTTTTTT
.,TRBV6-2/TRBV6-3,.,TRBJ1-4,CASSYFTQSTNEKLFF,TGTGCCAGCAGTTACTTCACACAGTCAACTAATGAAAAACTGTTTTTT
.,TRBV18,once,TRBJ1-1,CASSPQVGGTEAFF,TGTGCCAGCTCACCACAGGTGGGAGGGACTGAAGCTTTCTTT
.,TRBV5-1,.,TRBJ1-3,CASRSMGEDTIYF,TGCGCCAGCAGATCAATGGGGGAGGACACCATATATTTT
.,TRBV28,.,TRBJ1-2,CASSPPIHNYGYTF,TGTGCCAGCAGTCCTCCCATACATAACTATGGCTACACCTTC
.,TRBV6-5,.,TRBJ2-1,CASSIFNNEQFF,TGTGCCAGCTCCATATTCAACAATGAGCAGTTCTTC
.,TRBV28,.,TRBJ2-2,CASSLWADTGELFF,TGTGCCAGCAGTTTATGGGCAGACACCGGGGAGCTGTTTTTT
TRBD1,TRBV29-1,.,TRBJ1-1,CSVARTGGNTEAFF,TGCAGCGTTGCCCGGACAGGGGGAAACACTGAAGCTTTCTTT
.,TRBV30,once,TRBJ1-4,CAWTRGTNEKLFF,TGTGCCTGGACCAGGGGAACTAATGAAAAACTGTTTTTT
.,TRBV4-2,once,TRBJ1-1,CASSRSDFEAFF,TGTGCCAGCAGCCGGTCGGACTTTGAAGCTTTCTTT
TRBD2,TRBV5-1,.,TRBJ2-1,CASSLAGTSIGGEQFF,TGCGCCAGCAGCTTGGCCGGGACTAGCATCGGGGGTGAGCAGTTCTTC
.,TRBV20-1,once,TRBJ2-7,CSASSSRNWTYEQYF,TGCAGTGCTAGTTCATCTAGGAATTGGACCTACGAGCAGTACTTC
.,TRBV18,.,TRBJ1-2,CASSPQHEQGRDGYTF,TGTGCCAGCTCACCCCAACACGAACAGGGTAGAGATGGCTACACCTTC
.,TRBV7-9,.,TRBJ1-5,CASSLYEGQPQHF,TGTGCCAGCAGCTTATACGAAGGCCAGCCCCAGCATTTT
.,TRBV2,.,TRBJ1-5,CASCEEWGTQPQHF,TGTGCCAGCTGCGAGGAATGGGGCACTCAGCCCCAGCATTTT
.,TRBV5-1,.,TRBJ2-7,CASSPDPSGAQYF,TGCGCCAGCAGCCCGGACCCCTCCGGGGCGCAGTACTTC
.,TRBV2,.,TRBJ1-5,CASSDPVGQPQHF,TGTGCCAGCAGTGATCCGGTGGGTCAGCCCCAGCATTTT
.,TRBV6-2/TRBV6-3,.,TRBJ2-3,CASSLRTDTQYF,TGTGCCAGCAGCCTCCGCACAGATACGCAGTATTTT
.,TRBV2,.,TRBJ2-7,CASSERRQGGEQYF,TGTGCCAGCAGTGAAAGGCGGCAGGGGGGCGAGCAGTACTTC
.,TRBV21-1,.,TRBJ1-2,CASSPLGTGGASPNGYTF,TGTGCCAGCAGTCCCTTGGGGACAGGGGGCGCGAGCCCAAATGGCTACACCTTC
.,TRBV18,.,TRBJ1-2,CASSPFGEGNYGYTF,TGTGCCAGCTCACCCTTTGGAGAGGGTAACTATGGCTACACCTTC
.,TRBV3-1/TRBV3-2,.,TRBJ1-1,CASSHPPDGQYEAFF,TGTGCCAGCAGCCACCCCCCGGACGGGCAGTATGAAGCTTTCTTT
TRBD1,TRBV18,.,TRBJ2-2,CASSPGQGATGELFF,TGTGCCAGCTCACCGGGACAGGGGGCCACCGGGGAGCTGTTTTTT